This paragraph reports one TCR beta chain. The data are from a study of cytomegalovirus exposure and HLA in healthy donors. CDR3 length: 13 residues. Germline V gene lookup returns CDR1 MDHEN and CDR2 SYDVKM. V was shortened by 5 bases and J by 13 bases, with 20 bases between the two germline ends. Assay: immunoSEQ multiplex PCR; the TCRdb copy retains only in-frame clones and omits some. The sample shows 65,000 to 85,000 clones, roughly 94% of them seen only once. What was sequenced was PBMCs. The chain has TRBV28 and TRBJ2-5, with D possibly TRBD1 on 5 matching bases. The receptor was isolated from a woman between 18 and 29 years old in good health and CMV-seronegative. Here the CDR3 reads CASSISHQGRLYF. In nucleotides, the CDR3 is TGTGCCAGCAGTATATCTCATCAGGGCCGTCTGTACTTC.